This T cell receptor (beta chain) comes out of a study of blood T cells in healthy people across ages. Findings and limits, study-wide: Any changes in expanded clonotypes were possibly confounded, as donor CMV status remained unknown. The fall in TCR beta diversity per million T cells was roughly linear with age.

With respect to this clonotype: The antigen is unknown.

Trimming removed 4 bases at V and 3 bases at J, with 13 bases between. From germline, CDR1 is SGDLS and CDR2 YYNGEE. This CDR3 has 14 amino acids. Collection of ten milliliters of peripheral blood was performed for each donor. A second about 7 to 12 cycle PCR used barcoded and J-beta primers. TCRdb called the 5' RACE reads again in MiXCR, with one record for every CDR3 protein. The sample shows fewer than 900,000 distinct CDR3 sequences, roughly 47% of them seen only once. The J gene is TRBJ1-1, the V gene TRBV9; D is unclear. Sequenced material: blood. The TCR was taken from a woman aged 55-75 years in good health. CDR3 DNA sequence: TGTGCCAGCAGCCAAATAGGACGCGACACTGAAGCTTTCTTT. Residues: CASSQIGRDTEAFF.